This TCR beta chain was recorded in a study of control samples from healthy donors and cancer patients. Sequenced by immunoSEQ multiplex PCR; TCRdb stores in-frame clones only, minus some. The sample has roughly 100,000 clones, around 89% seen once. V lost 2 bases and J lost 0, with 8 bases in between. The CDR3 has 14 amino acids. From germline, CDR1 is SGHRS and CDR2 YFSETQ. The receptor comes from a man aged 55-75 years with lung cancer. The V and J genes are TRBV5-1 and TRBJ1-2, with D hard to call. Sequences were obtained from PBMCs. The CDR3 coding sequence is TGCGCCAGCAGCTTCAGGATCACTAACTATGGCTACACCTTC. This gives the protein CASSFRITNYGYTF.